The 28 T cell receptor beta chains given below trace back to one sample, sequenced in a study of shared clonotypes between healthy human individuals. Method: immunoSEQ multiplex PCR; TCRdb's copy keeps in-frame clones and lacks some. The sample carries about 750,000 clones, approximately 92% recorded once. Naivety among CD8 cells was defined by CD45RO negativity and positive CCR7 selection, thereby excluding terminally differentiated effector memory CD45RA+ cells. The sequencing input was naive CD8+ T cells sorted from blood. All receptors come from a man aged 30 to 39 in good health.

The CDR3 DNA sequence: TGTGCCAGCAGTCCGGGAGGGGAGGATACGCAGTATTTT. Its protein is CASSPGGEDTQYF. The rearrangement links TRBV25-1 to TRBJ2-3; TRBD2 matches at 8 bases. V shed 5 bases and J 6 bases; nucleotides not matched to a gene: 4. Germline loops: CDR1 MGHDK, CDR2 SYGVNS. The CDR3 sequence is 13 residues long.

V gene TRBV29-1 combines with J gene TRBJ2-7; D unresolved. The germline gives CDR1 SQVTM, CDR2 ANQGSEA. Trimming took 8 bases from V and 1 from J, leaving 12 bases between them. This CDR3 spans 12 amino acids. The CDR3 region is CSCDDGSYEQYF. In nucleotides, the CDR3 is TGCAGCTGCGACGACGGTTCCTACGAGCAGTACTTC.

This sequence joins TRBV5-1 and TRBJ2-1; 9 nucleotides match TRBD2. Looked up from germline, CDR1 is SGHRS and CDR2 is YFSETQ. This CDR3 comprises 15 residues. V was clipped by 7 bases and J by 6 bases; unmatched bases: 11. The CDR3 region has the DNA TGCGCCAGCGGCCAGACTAGCGGAGGGGGCAATGAGCAGTTCTTC. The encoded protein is CASGQTSGGGNEQFF.

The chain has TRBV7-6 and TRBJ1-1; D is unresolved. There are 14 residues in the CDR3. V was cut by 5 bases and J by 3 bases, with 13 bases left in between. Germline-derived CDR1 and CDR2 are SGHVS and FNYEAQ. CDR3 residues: CASSAEGSYTEAFF. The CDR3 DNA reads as TGTGCCAGCAGCGCGGAGGGCAGCTACACTGAAGCTTTCTTT.

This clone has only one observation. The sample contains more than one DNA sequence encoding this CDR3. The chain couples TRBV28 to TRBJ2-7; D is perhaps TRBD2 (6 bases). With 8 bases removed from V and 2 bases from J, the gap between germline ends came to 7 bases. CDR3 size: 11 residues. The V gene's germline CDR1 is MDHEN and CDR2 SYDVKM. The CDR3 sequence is CASGGTYEQYF. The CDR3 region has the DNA TGTGCCAGCGGGGGGACCTACGAGCAGTACTTC.

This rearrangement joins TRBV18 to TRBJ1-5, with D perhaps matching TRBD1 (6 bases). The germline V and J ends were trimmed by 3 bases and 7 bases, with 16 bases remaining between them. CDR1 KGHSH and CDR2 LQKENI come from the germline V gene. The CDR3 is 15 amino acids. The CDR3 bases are TGTGCCAGCTCACCTTCCAGGGACACGGGGCAGCCCCAGCATTTT. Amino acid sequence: CASSPSRDTGQPQHF.

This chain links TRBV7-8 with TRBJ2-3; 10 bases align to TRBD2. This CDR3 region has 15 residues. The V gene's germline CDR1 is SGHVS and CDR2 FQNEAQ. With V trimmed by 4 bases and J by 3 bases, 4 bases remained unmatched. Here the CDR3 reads CASSSLAGETDTQYF. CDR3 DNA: TGTGCCAGCAGCTCTCTAGCGGGAGAAACAGATACGCAGTATTTT.

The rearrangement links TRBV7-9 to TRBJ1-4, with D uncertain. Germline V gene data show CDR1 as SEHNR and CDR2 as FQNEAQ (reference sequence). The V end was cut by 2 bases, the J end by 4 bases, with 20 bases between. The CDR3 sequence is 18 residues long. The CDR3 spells CASSLLEMTDGDNEKLFF. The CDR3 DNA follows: TGTGCCAGCAGCTTACTCGAAATGACGGACGGTGATAATGAAAAACTGTTTTTT.

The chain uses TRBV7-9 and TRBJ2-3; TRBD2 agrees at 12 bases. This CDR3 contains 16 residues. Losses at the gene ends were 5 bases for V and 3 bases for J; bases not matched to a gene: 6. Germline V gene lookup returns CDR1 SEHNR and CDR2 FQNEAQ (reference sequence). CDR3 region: CASSQTGTSGTDTQYF. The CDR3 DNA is TGTGCCAGCAGCCAAACCGGGACTAGCGGGACAGATACGCAGTATTTT.

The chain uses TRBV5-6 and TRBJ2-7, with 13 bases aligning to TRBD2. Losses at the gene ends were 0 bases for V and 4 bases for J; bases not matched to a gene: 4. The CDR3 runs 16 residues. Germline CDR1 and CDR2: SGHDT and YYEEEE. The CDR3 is CASSLGRLAGGYEQYF. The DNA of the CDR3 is TGTGCCAGCAGCTTGGGTCGACTAGCGGGAGGTTACGAGCAGTACTTC. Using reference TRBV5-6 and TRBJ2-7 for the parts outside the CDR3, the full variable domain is DAGVTQSPTHLIKTRGQQVTLRCSPKSGHDTVSWYQQALGQGPQFIFQYYEEEERQRGNFPDRFSGHQFPNYSSELNVNALLLGDSALYLCASSLGRLAGGYEQYFGPGTRLTVT.

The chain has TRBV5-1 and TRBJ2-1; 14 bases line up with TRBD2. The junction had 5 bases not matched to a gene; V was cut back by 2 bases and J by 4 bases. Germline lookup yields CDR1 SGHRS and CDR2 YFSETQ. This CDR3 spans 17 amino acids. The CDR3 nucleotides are TGCGCCAGCAGCTTTAGACTAGCGGGAGGGCAGTACAATGAGCAGTTCTTC. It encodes CASSFRLAGGQYNEQFF.

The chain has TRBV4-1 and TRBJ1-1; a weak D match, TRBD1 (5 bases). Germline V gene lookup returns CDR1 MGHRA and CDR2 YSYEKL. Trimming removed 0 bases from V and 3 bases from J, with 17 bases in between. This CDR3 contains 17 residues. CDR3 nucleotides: TGCGCCAGCAGCCAAGATTTCGGGACCGTGGTGGACACTGAAGCTTTCTTT. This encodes CASSQDFGTVVDTEAFF.

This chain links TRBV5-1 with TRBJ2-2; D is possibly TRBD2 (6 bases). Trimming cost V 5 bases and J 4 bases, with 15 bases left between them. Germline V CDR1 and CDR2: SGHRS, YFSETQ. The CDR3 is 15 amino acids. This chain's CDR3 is CASRHWDSSTGELFF. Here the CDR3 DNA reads TGCGCCAGCAGGCACTGGGACTCTAGCACCGGGGAGCTGTTTTTT. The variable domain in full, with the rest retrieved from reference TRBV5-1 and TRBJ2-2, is KAGVTQTPRYLIKTRGQQVTLSCSPISGHRSVSWYQQTPGQGLQFLFEYFSETQRNKGNFPGRFSGRQFSNSRSEMNVSTLELGDSALYLCASRHWDSSTGELFFGEGSRLTVL.

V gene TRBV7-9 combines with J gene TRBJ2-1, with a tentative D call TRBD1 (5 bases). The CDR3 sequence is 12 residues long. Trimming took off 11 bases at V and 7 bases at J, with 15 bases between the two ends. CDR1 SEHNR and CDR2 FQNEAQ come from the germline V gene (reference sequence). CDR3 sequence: CADRAATNEQFF. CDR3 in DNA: TGTGCCGACAGAGCAGCTACAAATGAGCAGTTCTTC. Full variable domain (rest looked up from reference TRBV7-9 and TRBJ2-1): DTGVSQNPRHKITKRGQNVTFRCDPISEHNRLYWYRQTLGQGPEFLTYFQNEAQLEKSRLLSDRFSAERPKGSFSTLEIQRTEQGDSAMYLCADRAATNEQFFGPGTRLTVL.

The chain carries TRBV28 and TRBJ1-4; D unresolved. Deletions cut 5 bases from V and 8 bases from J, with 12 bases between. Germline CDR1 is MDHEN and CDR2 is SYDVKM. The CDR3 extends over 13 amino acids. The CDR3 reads CASSLLVGEKLFF. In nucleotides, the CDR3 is TGTGCCAGCAGTCTTCTCGTCGGGGAAAAACTGTTTTTT.

CDR3 in DNA: TGTGCCAGCAGCGCTAGACTCTTACCGTTAGGAGATACGCAGTATTTT. Protein product: CASSARLLPLGDTQYF. J is TRBJ2-3 and V is TRBV7-9; D uncertain. CDR1 and CDR2 from the germline V gene are SEHNR and FQNEAQ (reference sequence). The CDR3 covers 16 residues. The germline V and J ends were trimmed by 5 bases and 5 bases, with 20 bases remaining between them.

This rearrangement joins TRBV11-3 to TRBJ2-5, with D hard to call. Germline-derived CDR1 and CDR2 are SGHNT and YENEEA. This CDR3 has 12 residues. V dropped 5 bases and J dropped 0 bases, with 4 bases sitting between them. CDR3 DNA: TGTGCCAGCAGCACAGACCAAGAGACCCAGTACTTC. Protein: CASSTDQETQYF.

DNA for the CDR3: TGTGCCAGCAGCGGACTGACAGGGGGAATCGCCGGAAACACCATATATTTT. Residues: CASSGLTGGIAGNTIYF. This chain links TRBV2 with TRBJ1-3; 9 bases are a match to TRBD1. The germline CDR1 and CDR2 sequences are SNHLY and FYNNEI. There are 17 residues in the CDR3. The trim removed 6 bases at V and 4 bases at J, leaving 13 bases unmatched. Combining the CDR3 with reference TRBV2 and TRBJ1-3 gives the whole variable domain EPEVTQTPSHQVTQMGQEVILRCVPISNHLYFYWYRQILGQKVEFLVSFYNNEISEKSEIFDDQFSVERPDGSNFTLKIRSTKLEDSAMYFCASSGLTGGIAGNTIYFGEGSWLTVV.

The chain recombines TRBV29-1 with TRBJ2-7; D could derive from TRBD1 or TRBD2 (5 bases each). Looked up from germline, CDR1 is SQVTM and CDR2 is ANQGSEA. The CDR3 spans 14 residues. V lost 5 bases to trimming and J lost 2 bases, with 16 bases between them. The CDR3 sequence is CSVWGTGGPYEQYF. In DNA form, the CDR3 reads TGCAGCGTTTGGGGGACCGGTGGCCCCTACGAGCAGTACTTC.

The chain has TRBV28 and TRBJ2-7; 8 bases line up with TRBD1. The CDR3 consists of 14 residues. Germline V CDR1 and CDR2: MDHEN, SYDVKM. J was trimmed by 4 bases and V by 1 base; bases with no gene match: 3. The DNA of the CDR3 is TGTGCCAGCAGTTTATACCAGGGGGCGTACGAGCAGTACTTC. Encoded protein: CASSLYQGAYEQYF.

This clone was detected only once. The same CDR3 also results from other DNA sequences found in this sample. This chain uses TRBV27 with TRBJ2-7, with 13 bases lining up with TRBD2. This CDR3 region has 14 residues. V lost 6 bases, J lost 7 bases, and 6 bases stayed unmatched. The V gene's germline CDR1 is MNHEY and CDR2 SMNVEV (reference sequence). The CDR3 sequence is CASSPGLAGLEQYF. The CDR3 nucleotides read TGTGCCAGCAGCCCGGGACTAGCGGGATTAGAGCAGTACTTC.

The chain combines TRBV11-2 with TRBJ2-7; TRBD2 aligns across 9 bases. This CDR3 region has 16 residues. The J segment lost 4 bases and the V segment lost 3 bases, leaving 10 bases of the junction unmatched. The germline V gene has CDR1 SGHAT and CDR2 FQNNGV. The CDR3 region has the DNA TGTGCCAGCAGCTTGCTAGCGGGATGGGGATCATACGAGCAGTACTTC. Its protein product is CASSLLAGWGSYEQYF.

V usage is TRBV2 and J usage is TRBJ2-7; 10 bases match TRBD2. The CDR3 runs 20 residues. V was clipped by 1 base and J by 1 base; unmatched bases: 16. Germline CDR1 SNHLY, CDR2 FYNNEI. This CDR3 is CASSEGPSGSSVGLSYEQYF. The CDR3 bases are TGTGCCAGCAGTGAAGGGCCTAGCGGGAGTTCCGTTGGGTTATCCTACGAGCAGTACTTC.

Here the CDR3 reads CASLTLVPSLTEIYHYEQYF. In nucleotides, the CDR3 is TGTGCCAGCTTAACCCTCGTACCTTCCCTTACGGAGATATACCATTACGAGCAGTACTTC. The rearrangement links TRBV28 to TRBJ2-7; unclear D gene. The CDR3 covers 20 residues. The ends were cut back, 8 bases at V and 4 bases at J, with 36 bases in the middle. Germline CDR1 reads MDHEN; CDR2 reads SYDVKM.

The CDR3 DNA sequence: TGTGCCAGCAGCTTAGAACGGTCTGGGGCCAACGTCCTGACTTTC. This codes for CASSLERSGANVLTF. The chain recombines TRBV7-9 with TRBJ2-6; no reliable D call. This CDR3 is built from 15 residues. The germline V and J ends were trimmed by 1 base and 1 base, with 5 bases remaining between them. Per germline, CDR1 SEHNR and CDR2 FQNEAQ (reference sequence).

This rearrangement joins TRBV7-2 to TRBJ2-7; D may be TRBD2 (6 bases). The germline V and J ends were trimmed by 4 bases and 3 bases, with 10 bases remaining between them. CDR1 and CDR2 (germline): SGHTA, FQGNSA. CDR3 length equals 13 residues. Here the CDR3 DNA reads TGTGCCAGCAGCTCTGGGACTCACTACGAGCAGTACTTC. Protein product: CASSSGTHYEQYF.

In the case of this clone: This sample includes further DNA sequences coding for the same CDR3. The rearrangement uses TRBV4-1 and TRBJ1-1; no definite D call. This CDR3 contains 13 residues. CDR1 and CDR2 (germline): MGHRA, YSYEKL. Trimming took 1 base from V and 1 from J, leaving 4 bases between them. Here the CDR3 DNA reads TGCGCCAGCAGCCAAGTAGGGAACACTGAAGCTTTCTTT. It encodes CASSQVGNTEAFF.

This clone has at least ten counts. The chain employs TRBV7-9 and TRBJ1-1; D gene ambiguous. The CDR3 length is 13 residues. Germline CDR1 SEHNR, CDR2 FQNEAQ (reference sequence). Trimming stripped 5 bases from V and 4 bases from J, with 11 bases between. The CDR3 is CASSPSMSTEAFF. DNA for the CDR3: TGTGCCAGCAGCCCATCAATGAGCACTGAAGCTTTCTTT.